This T cell receptor (beta chain) was found in a study of regulatory T cells in long-lasting Graves disease. Overall study results and limits: New patients shared some 980 public clonotypes, and persistent patients shared more, with 2,741.

The CDR3 extends over 13 amino acids. The germline V and J ends were trimmed by 4 bases and 3 bases, with 9 bases remaining between them. The sample's time point: persistent/refractory GD, antithyroid drugs over 5 years with positive TRAb. The TCR library was made from RNA extracted from PBMCs. Graves' disease diagnoses used American Thyroid Association guidelines. This clonotype showed up many times. The antigen remains undetermined. Assembly of TCR beta libraries relied on iRepertoire HTBI primers together with Arm-PCR of CDR3 regions. Authors' processing steps: Identification yielded 60 or so TRBV and approximately 13 TRBJ segments across samples. From the multiplex PCR reads, TCRdb called clonotypes with MiXCR, one entry per CDR3 protein. For this entry, the V and J calls and clone size follow TCRdb and not the study's own pipeline. The table records over 300,000 distinct CDR3 sequences, 20% of them present only once.

Sample: peripheral blood mononuclear cells (PBMCs), taken when the disease was refractory, from a patient treated with antithyroid drugs. This sequence joins TRBV12-3 or TRBV12-4 and TRBJ1-2; D uncertain. The TCR comes from a female donor with Graves disease. In DNA form, the CDR3 reads TGTGCCAGCAGTTGGGCCAGCTACTATGGCTACACCTTC. Protein product: CASSWASYYGYTF.